What follows describes a single T cell receptor (beta chain). The antigen is unknown. The junction departs from the called germline gene at one end, perhaps through a read error. The length of the CDR3 is 17 residues. Germline loops: CDR1 SSHAT, CDR2 FNYEAQ (reference sequence). The entry originates in a study of T cell responses to AZD1222 COVID-19 vaccine. Study observations and caveats: The study reported that nearly half of spike-specific TCRs target unmutated variant regions. Repertoires were collected only later (after the peak T cell response had occurred). Baseline testing showed seropositivity in only six AZD1222 recipients. Vaccine-associated CD4 TCRs spanned spike, dominant at 160-218 and 743-854.

Produced via immunoSEQ multiplex PCR; TCRdb's table is partial and in-frame only. The table includes more than 150,000 clones, 75% to 95% detected once. The TCR originated in an adult in good health. The chain carries TRBV7-7 and TRBJ2-1; 10 positions agree with TRBD2. The source was peripheral blood, collected on day 0 of AZD1222 vaccination. The DNA for the CDR3 is TGTGCTAGCAGCTTAGGGGCTAGCGGGGGCATCTACAATGAGCAGTTCTTC. Residues: CASSLGASGGIYNEQFF.